These T cell receptor beta chains were read from a single sample in a study of shared clonotypes between healthy human individuals. Assay: immunoSEQ multiplex PCR; the TCRdb copy retains only in-frame clones and omits some. The table has a few million clones, 85% to 95% seen once. Sequencing was performed on naive CD8+ T cells from PBMCs. These receptors all come from a man between 18 and 35 years old in good health. Some clones in this sample may be carry-over from other donors' samples. Each CDR3 is given with its conserved first and last residue. A D gene is named only where the DNA matches it firmly. Size values are once, few and many counts, or a class for expanded clones, and some rows have none.

v_call: TRBV27; clone_size: .; j_call: TRBJ2-3; d_call: .; cdr3_nt: TGTGCCAGCAGTTTATCCTCGCGGAGTACAGATACGCAGTATTTT; cdr3_aa: CASSLSSRSTDTQYF
v_call: TRBV7-9; clone_size: .; j_call: TRBJ2-2; d_call: .; cdr3_nt: TGTGCCAGCATCCTAGGGGTCACCGGGGAGCTGTTTTTT; cdr3_aa: CASILGVTGELFF
v_call: TRBV9; clone_size: .; j_call: TRBJ2-3; d_call: .; cdr3_nt: TGTGCCAGCACCCTCCTTGAGGGAAAGCCCGGCACAGATACGCAGTATTTT; cdr3_aa: CASTLLEGKPGTDTQYF
v_call: TRBV7-2; clone_size: .; j_call: TRBJ2-3; d_call: TRBD2; cdr3_nt: TGTGCCAGCAGCCCCGGGACTAGCGGGAGTGGGGATACGCAGTATTTT; cdr3_aa: CASSPGTSGSGDTQYF
v_call: TRBV7-9; clone_size: .; j_call: TRBJ1-1; d_call: TRBD1; cdr3_nt: TGTGCCAGCAGCTTCCCGCCAGGGGGCCGGGACACTGAAGCCTTCTTT; cdr3_aa: CASSFPPGGRDTEAFF
v_call: TRBV15; clone_size: .; j_call: TRBJ1-5; d_call: TRBD1; cdr3_nt: TGTGCCACCAGCGACCTGGACAGGTCGCCTCAGCCCCAGCATTTT; cdr3_aa: CATSDLDRSPQPQHF
v_call: TRBV28; clone_size: .; j_call: TRBJ2-7; d_call: .; cdr3_nt: TGTGCCAGTACCATGGGTCCTTCTTTGGGTGAGCAGTACTTC; cdr3_aa: CASTMGPSLGEQYF
v_call: TRBV7-9; clone_size: .; j_call: TRBJ1-4; d_call: TRBD1; cdr3_nt: TGTGCCAGCAGCCAGAACAGGGGGCAGGAAAAACTGTTTTTT; cdr3_aa: CASSQNRGQEKLFF
v_call: TRBV14; clone_size: .; j_call: TRBJ1-5; d_call: .; cdr3_nt: TGTGCCAGCAGCCACCCATGGGCACGGAGGGGTCAGCCCCAGCATTTT; cdr3_aa: CASSHPWARRGQPQHF
v_call: TRBV10-3; clone_size: .; j_call: TRBJ2-7; d_call: TRBD2; cdr3_nt: TGTGCCATCAGTGACTTAGCGGGAGGATACGAGCAGTACTTC; cdr3_aa: CAISDLAGGYEQYF
v_call: TRBV25-1; clone_size: few; j_call: TRBJ2-7; d_call: TRBD1; cdr3_nt: TGTGCCAGCAGTGAATTTGGACAGGGCTTTGCCGAGCAGTACTTC; cdr3_aa: CASSEFGQGFAEQYF
v_call: TRBV7-3; clone_size: .; j_call: TRBJ2-6; d_call: .; cdr3_nt: TGTGCCAGCAGCCCGGAGGTGGCTACTAACTCTGGGGCCAACGTCCTGACTTTC; cdr3_aa: CASSPEVATNSGANVLTF
v_call: TRBV27; clone_size: .; j_call: TRBJ2-3; d_call: .; cdr3_nt: TGTGCCAGCAGTTTATTGGGAGCGCTAGATACGCAGTATTTT; cdr3_aa: CASSLLGALDTQYF
v_call: TRBV7-9; clone_size: .; j_call: TRBJ1-2; d_call: TRBD1; cdr3_nt: TGTGCCAGCAGCTGGGGGTGGGGACAGGACGGCTACACCTTC; cdr3_aa: CASSWGWGQDGYTF
v_call: TRBV27; clone_size: .; j_call: TRBJ2-2; d_call: .; cdr3_nt: TGTGCCAGCAGTTTATCTAGCCTCCGGGGGGAGCTGTTTTTT; cdr3_aa: CASSLSSLRGELFF
v_call: TRBV7-9; clone_size: .; j_call: TRBJ2-7; d_call: .; cdr3_nt: TGTGCCAGCAGTTGGTACTATAGGGTAGATGAGCAGTACTTC; cdr3_aa: CASSWYYRVDEQYF
v_call: TRBV29-1; clone_size: .; j_call: TRBJ2-2; d_call: .; cdr3_nt: TGCAGCGTTTCTCGAGACAGGTTGAACACCGGGGAGCTGTTTTTT; cdr3_aa: CSVSRDRLNTGELFF
v_call: TRBV13; clone_size: .; j_call: TRBJ2-1; d_call: .; cdr3_nt: TGTGCCAGCAGCCAGTCCGGGACTCCATTCTACAATGAGCAGTTCTTC; cdr3_aa: CASSQSGTPFYNEQFF
v_call: TRBV11-2; clone_size: once; j_call: TRBJ1-4; d_call: .; cdr3_nt: TGTGCCAGCAGCTTAAATAAGTTCGGTTCAGCAACTAATGAAAAACTGTTTTTT; cdr3_aa: CASSLNKFGSATNEKLFF
v_call: TRBV5-6; clone_size: .; j_call: TRBJ2-5; d_call: .; cdr3_nt: TGTGCCAGCAGCTTGTGGGGTTTTGGGTGGGAGACCCAGTACTTC; cdr3_aa: CASSLWGFGWETQYF
v_call: TRBV7-3; clone_size: .; j_call: TRBJ2-7; d_call: TRBD2; cdr3_nt: TGTGCCAGCAGCTCACCGACTAGCGGGACCCCCTACGAGCAGTACTTC; cdr3_aa: CASSSPTSGTPYEQYF
v_call: TRBV2; clone_size: .; j_call: TRBJ2-1; d_call: TRBD2; cdr3_nt: TGTGCCAGCAGTGTGAGACTAGCGGAAATCTACAATGAGCAGTTCTTC; cdr3_aa: CASSVRLAEIYNEQFF
v_call: TRBV10-1; clone_size: once; j_call: TRBJ2-7; d_call: .; cdr3_nt: TGCGCCAGCAGTGAGTCCTCTCTCCACAGCACCTACGAGCAGTACTTC; cdr3_aa: CASSESSLHSTYEQYF
v_call: TRBV5-6; clone_size: .; j_call: TRBJ2-3; d_call: .; cdr3_nt: TGTGCCAGCAGCGCCGCCGGGGAGAAAACAGATACGCAGTATTTT; cdr3_aa: CASSAAGEKTDTQYF
v_call: TRBV27; clone_size: once; j_call: TRBJ1-5; d_call: TRBD1; cdr3_nt: TGTGCCAGCAGCCTGACAGGGGCGGTTCAGCCCCAGCATTTT; cdr3_aa: CASSLTGAVQPQHF
v_call: TRBV7-2; clone_size: .; j_call: TRBJ2-7; d_call: .; cdr3_nt: TGTGCCAGCAGCTTAGAGAGGGCGGTTGTCTCGCGGCAGTACTTC; cdr3_aa: CASSLERAVVSRQYF
v_call: TRBV2; clone_size: .; j_call: TRBJ2-7; d_call: .; cdr3_nt: TGTGCCGCATCGACAGCCTACGAGCAGTACTTC; cdr3_aa: CAASTAYEQYF
v_call: TRBV11-2; clone_size: .; j_call: TRBJ2-5; d_call: TRBD2; cdr3_nt: TGTGCCAGCAGCTCCTCGACTAGCGGGAAACAAGAGACCCAGTACTTC; cdr3_aa: CASSSSTSGKQETQYF
v_call: TRBV6-5; clone_size: .; j_call: TRBJ2-5; d_call: TRBD1; cdr3_nt: TGTGCCAGCAGCCCCAGGGGACAGGGTTTCGAGACCCAGTACTTC; cdr3_aa: CASSPRGQGFETQYF
v_call: TRBV4-1; clone_size: .; j_call: TRBJ2-3; d_call: .; cdr3_nt: TGCGCCAGCAGCCTCAGTCGGAAAGCTAGCACAGATACGCAGTATTTT; cdr3_aa: CASSLSRKASTDTQYF
v_call: TRBV5-6; clone_size: .; j_call: TRBJ2-1; d_call: .; cdr3_nt: TGTGCCAGCAGCCTAGGGGTGAGAAATGAGCAGTTCTTC; cdr3_aa: CASSLGVRNEQFF
v_call: TRBV10-2; clone_size: .; j_call: TRBJ1-1; d_call: .; cdr3_nt: TGCGCCAGCAGTGATCTTCAGGGGAACACTGAAGCTTTCTTT; cdr3_aa: CASSDLQGNTEAFF
v_call: TRBV4-2; clone_size: .; j_call: TRBJ2-3; d_call: .; cdr3_nt: TGTGCCAGCAGCCAAGATCGGCTAACGGGGGATACGCAGTATTTT; cdr3_aa: CASSQDRLTGDTQYF
v_call: TRBV6-1; clone_size: once; j_call: TRBJ1-2; d_call: .; cdr3_nt: TGTGCCAGCAGTGAAGCCTATGGCTACACCTTC; cdr3_aa: CASSEAYGYTF
v_call: TRBV7-9; clone_size: .; j_call: TRBJ2-3; d_call: .; cdr3_nt: TGTGCCAGCAGCTTTCGGGAGCGCGCAGATACGCAGTATTTT; cdr3_aa: CASSFRERADTQYF
v_call: TRBV25-1; clone_size: .; j_call: TRBJ2-1; d_call: .; cdr3_nt: TGTGCCAGCAGTGAATATTTAAGGAATGAGCAGTTCTTC; cdr3_aa: CASSEYLRNEQFF
v_call: TRBV27; clone_size: .; j_call: TRBJ2-3; d_call: TRBD2; cdr3_nt: TGTGCCACCCAGGGGCTAGCGGGAGTCGACACAGATACGCAGTATTTT; cdr3_aa: CATQGLAGVDTDTQYF
v_call: TRBV7-9; clone_size: .; j_call: TRBJ2-7; d_call: .; cdr3_nt: TGTGCCAGCAGCCCCCAGGGTACCGAGCAGTACTTC; cdr3_aa: CASSPQGTEQYF
v_call: TRBV5-1; clone_size: once; j_call: TRBJ2-5; d_call: .; cdr3_nt: TGCGCCAGCAGCTCCCGGGACGGGCACCAAGAGACCCAGTACTTC; cdr3_aa: CASSSRDGHQETQYF
v_call: TRBV7-2; clone_size: once; j_call: TRBJ2-4; d_call: TRBD1; cdr3_nt: TGTGCCAGCAGCCTGACAGGGGCTGGCGCCAAAAACATTCAGTACTTC; cdr3_aa: CASSLTGAGAKNIQYF
v_call: TRBV7-3; clone_size: .; j_call: TRBJ2-1; d_call: .; cdr3_nt: TGTGCCAGCAGCCCCGGGATAAGCTCCTACAATGAGCAGTTCTTC; cdr3_aa: CASSPGISSYNEQFF
v_call: TRBV13; clone_size: .; j_call: TRBJ1-1; d_call: .; cdr3_nt: TGTGCCAGCAGCCCCTCAGCCCATGCGATCCCCCAAGCTTTCTTT; cdr3_aa: CASSPSAHAIPQAFF
v_call: TRBV9; clone_size: .; j_call: TRBJ2-7; d_call: TRBD1; cdr3_nt: TGTGCCAGCAGCGTCGGGGACAGAAGGGAACTAGGTGGCTACGAGCAGTACTTC; cdr3_aa: CASSVGDRRELGGYEQYF
v_call: TRBV6-4; clone_size: .; j_call: TRBJ2-1; d_call: TRBD2; cdr3_nt: TGTGCCAGCAGTGTTTTTAGCGGGAAGGGGAATGAGCAGTTCTTC; cdr3_aa: CASSVFSGKGNEQFF
v_call: TRBV27; clone_size: .; j_call: TRBJ1-5; d_call: .; cdr3_nt: TGTGCCAGCAGTTTATCGGCCGGGGCAGGGCCTCAGCCCCAGCATTTT; cdr3_aa: CASSLSAGAGPQPQHF
v_call: TRBV27; clone_size: .; j_call: TRBJ2-7; d_call: .; cdr3_nt: TGTGCCAGCAGTTTTACCGACTCCTACGAGCAGTACTTC; cdr3_aa: CASSFTDSYEQYF
v_call: TRBV19; clone_size: .; j_call: TRBJ1-1; d_call: TRBD1; cdr3_nt: TGTGCCAGTAGTCCCGGGACAGTTTACGACACTGAAGCTTTCTTT; cdr3_aa: CASSPGTVYDTEAFF
v_call: TRBV19; clone_size: .; j_call: TRBJ2-1; d_call: TRBD1; cdr3_nt: TGTGCCAGTAGTTGGACAGGGCTTGGGGAGCAGTTCTTC; cdr3_aa: CASSWTGLGEQFF
v_call: TRBV5-6; clone_size: .; j_call: TRBJ2-2; d_call: TRBD1; cdr3_nt: TGTGCCAGCAGCTTTATGGACAGGGCGGCGAACACCGGGGAGCTGTTTTTT; cdr3_aa: CASSFMDRAANTGELFF
v_call: TRBV10-3; clone_size: .; j_call: TRBJ1-4; d_call: TRBD1; cdr3_nt: TGTGCCATCAGCGACCCGGGACAGGGGAACGAAAAACTGTTTTTT; cdr3_aa: CAISDPGQGNEKLFF
v_call: TRBV28; clone_size: .; j_call: TRBJ2-5; d_call: .; cdr3_nt: TGTGCCAGCAGTTCACCGGGGGTCGGGGAGACCCAGTACTTC; cdr3_aa: CASSSPGVGETQYF
v_call: TRBV4-1; clone_size: .; j_call: TRBJ1-1; d_call: .; cdr3_nt: TGCGCCAGCAGCCAAGAGGGTTTGTGGGAAGAGGGCACTGAAGCTTTCTTT; cdr3_aa: CASSQEGLWEEGTEAFF
v_call: TRBV11-2; clone_size: once; j_call: TRBJ2-7; d_call: TRBD2; cdr3_nt: TGTGCCAGCAGCCTAGGCCTTCGTGCGGGAGCCGGCGAGCAGTACTTC; cdr3_aa: CASSLGLRAGAGEQYF
v_call: TRBV7-8; clone_size: .; j_call: TRBJ2-5; d_call: .; cdr3_nt: TGTGCCAGCAGCTCATACCTTATAGGACCACAAGAGACCCAGTACTTC; cdr3_aa: CASSSYLIGPQETQYF
v_call: TRBV9; clone_size: .; j_call: TRBJ2-3; d_call: TRBD2; cdr3_nt: TGTGCCAGCAGCCCTATAGCGGGAGGGTTGGGAGATACGCAGTATTTT; cdr3_aa: CASSPIAGGLGDTQYF
v_call: TRBV7-8; clone_size: .; j_call: TRBJ2-7; d_call: TRBD2; cdr3_nt: TGTGCCAGCAGCTATCGCGGGGGCTACGAGCAGTACTTC; cdr3_aa: CASSYRGGYEQYF
v_call: TRBV7-2; clone_size: .; j_call: TRBJ2-1; d_call: .; cdr3_nt: TGTGCCAGCAGCGTACCGGGAATTCACAATGAGCAGTTCTTC; cdr3_aa: CASSVPGIHNEQFF
v_call: TRBV7-8; clone_size: .; j_call: TRBJ2-3; d_call: TRBD2; cdr3_nt: TGTGCCAGCAGCTCAGCGGTCGGGGGGAGTCGGGCAGATACGCAGTATTTT; cdr3_aa: CASSSAVGGSRADTQYF
v_call: TRBV7-9; clone_size: .; j_call: TRBJ1-4; d_call: TRBD1; cdr3_nt: TGTGCCAGCAGCTTAGCGAGGGCACAGGGGTCAGCAACTAATGAAAAACTGTTTTTT; cdr3_aa: CASSLARAQGSATNEKLFF